This is a list of T cell receptor beta chains from one sample in a study of blood T cell repertoires in COVID-19. Repertoires were generated with immunoSEQ multiplex PCR, while TCRdb's copy carries only in-frame clones and drops some. The sample carries some 190,000 clones, approximately 84% recorded once. Sequencing used peripheral blood. Source of these receptors: an elderly woman with COVID-19, enrolled during active disease. CDR3s include the opening cysteine and the closing phenylalanine or tryptophan. Each record gives: J gene, D gene, clone size, V gene, CDR3 DNA, CDR3 protein. A D gene is named only where the DNA matches it firmly. A clone size is listed for some rows: how often the clone was seen (once, few, many), or a class if it is expanded.

J: TRBJ1-3
D: TRBD1
size: few
V: TRBV7-8
DNA: TGTGCCAGCAGCTCTCGGGACAGATCTGGAAACACCATATATTTT
CDR3: CASSSRDRSGNTIYF

J: TRBJ1-5
D: TRBD1
size: -
V: TRBV2
DNA: TGTGCCAGCAGCGACAACAGGGGGGACAATCAGCCCCAGCATTTT
CDR3: CASSDNRGDNQPQHF

J: TRBJ2-1
D: -
size: -
V: TRBV5-6
DNA: TGTGCCAGCAGCTTGGGCATCGGCAATGAGCAGTTCTTC
CDR3: CASSLGIGNEQFF

J: TRBJ1-4
D: TRBD1
size: -
V: TRBV5-1
DNA: TGCGCCAGCAGCTTGGACTTACAGGGGGCAGGTAACAAACTGTTTTTT
CDR3: CASSLDLQGAGNKLFF

J: TRBJ2-7
D: -
size: once
V: TRBV28
DNA: TGTGCCAGCATTGGAGGGCCCAATTCCGGCGAGCAGTACTTC
CDR3: CASIGGPNSGEQYF

J: TRBJ1-4
D: -
size: -
V: TRBV19
DNA: TGTGCCAGTAGTATCACAGCGGCGGCTGAAAAACTGTTTTTT
CDR3: CASSITAAAEKLFF

J: TRBJ2-3
D: -
size: -
V: TRBV11-3
DNA: TGTGCCAGCAGCTTGGCTAGCAACACAGATACGCAGTATTTT
CDR3: CASSLASNTDTQYF

J: TRBJ2-5
D: TRBD2
size: once
V: TRBV4-1
DNA: TGCGCCAGCAGCCAACCGGGGACTACCCAAGAGACCCAGTACTTC
CDR3: CASSQPGTTQETQYF

J: TRBJ1-2
D: -
size: -
V: TRBV5-5
DNA: TGTGCCAGCAGCACGGACAGAGGGCTCCATGGCTACACCTTC
CDR3: CASSTDRGLHGYTF

J: TRBJ1-3
D: TRBD1
size: -
V: TRBV27
DNA: TGTGCCAGCAGTTACGACAGGGGGTCAACCATATATTTT
CDR3: CASSYDRGSTIYF

J: TRBJ1-2
D: -
size: -
V: TRBV28
DNA: TGTGCCAGCAGTGGTTTAGTGGTTGGCTACACCTTC
CDR3: CASSGLVVGYTF

J: TRBJ1-2
D: TRBD1
size: -
V: TRBV19
DNA: TGTGCCAGTAGTATGCCGGGACAGGGGGCGCATGGCTACACCTTC
CDR3: CASSMPGQGAHGYTF

J: TRBJ1-2
D: -
size: -
V: TRBV6-5
DNA: TGTGCCAGCAGGAATTCCGGTGGGCTTTCGGATGGCTACACCTTC
CDR3: CASRNSGGLSDGYTF

J: TRBJ1-5
D: -
size: -
V: TRBV25-1
DNA: TGTGCCAGCAGTCGAGAAAATAGCAATCAGCCCCAGCATTTT
CDR3: CASSRENSNQPQHF

J: TRBJ2-1
D: -
size: -
V: TRBV9
DNA: TGTGCCAGCAGCCGAAGCGGACTCTCCTACAATGAGCAGTTCTTC
CDR3: CASSRSGLSYNEQFF

J: TRBJ2-2
D: TRBD1
size: -
V: TRBV12-3/TRBV12-4
DNA: TGTGCCAGCCTGCAGGGGGCAGGCGGGGAGCTGTTTTTT
CDR3: CASLQGAGGELFF

J: TRBJ1-5
D: -
size: -
V: TRBV7-9
DNA: TGTGCCAGCAGCCTCAGGATTGATCAGCCCCAGCATTTT
CDR3: CASSLRIDQPQHF

J: TRBJ2-4
D: -
size: few
V: TRBV9
DNA: TGTGCCAGCAGCTTGGGGCCGACCAAAAACATTCAGTACTTC
CDR3: CASSLGPTKNIQYF

J: TRBJ2-1
D: -
size: -
V: TRBV3-1/TRBV3-2
DNA: TGTGCCAGCAGCCAAGATGCGGGCAATGAGCAGTTCTTC
CDR3: CASSQDAGNEQFF

J: TRBJ1-3
D: -
size: few
V: TRBV5-4
DNA: TGTGCCAGCAGCTTGTACCCAGACTCTGGAAACACCATATATTTT
CDR3: CASSLYPDSGNTIYF

J: TRBJ1-2
D: TRBD1
size: -
V: TRBV3-1/TRBV3-2
DNA: TGTGCCAGCACTAGGACAGGGGGTCTTAAAACTTTC
CDR3: CASTRTGGLKTF

J: TRBJ2-2
D: -
size: -
V: TRBV18
DNA: TGTGCCAGCTCACCACGGACAGACGGGGAGCTGTTTTTT
CDR3: CASSPRTDGELFF

J: TRBJ2-1
D: TRBD1
size: -
V: TRBV4-2
DNA: TGTGCCAGCAGCCAAGAGAGGCAGGGGGTCGAGCAGTTCTTC
CDR3: CASSQERQGVEQFF

J: TRBJ1-1
D: TRBD1
size: -
V: TRBV3-1/TRBV3-2
DNA: TGTGCCAGCAGCCCAGGGGGGATCATGAACACTGAAGCTTTCTTT
CDR3: CASSPGGIMNTEAFF

J: TRBJ2-7
D: TRBD1
size: few
V: TRBV18
DNA: TGTGCCAGCTCACCACCTGGGACAGTTTCCTACGAGCAGTACTTC
CDR3: CASSPPGTVSYEQYF

J: TRBJ2-7
D: -
size: few
V: TRBV9
DNA: TGTGCCAGCAGCGCCGCGGCGGGGCTTTACGAGCAGTACTTC
CDR3: CASSAAAGLYEQYF

J: TRBJ1-5
D: -
size: -
V: TRBV4-1
DNA: TGCGCCAGCAGCCAAGATAGTACTGCAGGGTACCAGCCCCAGCATTTT
CDR3: CASSQDSTAGYQPQHF

J: TRBJ2-3
D: TRBD1
size: -
V: TRBV19
DNA: TGTGCCAGTACGAATGCGCAGGGGGCTGGGAACCCATATACGCAGTATTTT
CDR3: CASTNAQGAGNPYTQYF

J: TRBJ1-2
D: TRBD1
size: -
V: TRBV3-1/TRBV3-2
DNA: TGTGCCAGCAGCCAAGGACCCCCGGCAGGGGGGATTGGCGGCTACACCTTC
CDR3: CASSQGPPAGGIGGYTF

J: TRBJ1-5
D: -
size: -
V: TRBV6-1
DNA: TGTGCCAGCAGTGAAGCTGGGGGGAATCAGCCCCAGCATTTT
CDR3: CASSEAGGNQPQHF

J: TRBJ2-3
D: TRBD1
size: -
V: TRBV6-5
DNA: TGTGCCAGCAGGCCACAGGGGGGTGATACGCAGTATTTT
CDR3: CASRPQGGDTQYF

J: TRBJ2-7
D: -
size: -
V: TRBV7-2
DNA: TGTGCCAGCAGTCCCCCCGGAGTCTACGAGCAGTACTTC
CDR3: CASSPPGVYEQYF

J: TRBJ2-3
D: TRBD1
size: -
V: TRBV7-3
DNA: TGTGCCAGCAGCTTCGCAGGGGGCTCGGGAGATACGCAGTATTTT
CDR3: CASSFAGGSGDTQYF

J: TRBJ2-3
D: -
size: -
V: TRBV2
DNA: TGTGCCAGCAGTGCCAGGGAAACAGATACGCAGTATTTT
CDR3: CASSARETDTQYF

J: TRBJ2-5
D: TRBD2
size: -
V: TRBV5-1
DNA: TGCGCCAGCAGTTCTGGACTAGCGGGGTCCCTGGGAGAGACCCAGTACTTC
CDR3: CASSSGLAGSLGETQYF

J: TRBJ2-1
D: -
size: -
V: TRBV5-1
DNA: TGCGCCAGCACCATTCAGGCGAATTCTTACAATGAGCAGTTCTTC
CDR3: CASTIQANSYNEQFF

J: TRBJ2-7
D: -
size: -
V: TRBV28
DNA: TGTGCCAGCAACTTCGCGAAGGGGTACGAGCAGTACTTC
CDR3: CASNFAKGYEQYF

J: TRBJ2-5
D: -
size: -
V: TRBV5-1
DNA: TGCGCCAGCAGTAACGATGCGGAAGAGACCCAGTACTTC
CDR3: CASSNDAEETQYF